This T cell receptor (beta chain) was observed in a study of T cells in Graves' hyperthyroidism and ophthalmopathy. The study's findings and limits: Ophthalmopathy was predicted by the model a median of around 5.9 months ahead of onset. In the blood, most expanded thyroid clonotypes above 0.001 appeared as well. Separation of ophthalmopathy from stable hyperthyroidism was achieved by a 13 V-J model.

Trimming pared 2 bases from V and 5 bases from J, leaving 16 bases between. The CDR3 runs 15 residues. Germline CDR1 SGHRS, CDR2 YFSETQ. This clonotype was counted ten times or more. Its antigen is not known. Patients were excluded for uncontrolled infection, other autoimmune disease, pregnancy or lactation. From RNA transcripts, TCR beta CDR3 regions were amplified. HTBI primers were the set used in a first-round RT-PCR of the TCR CDR3. TCRdb redid the calling of the multiplex PCR reads with MiXCR, one entry per CDR3 protein. The sample has a few hundred thousand distinct CDR3 sequences; 40% to 55% are singletons.

The genes are TRBV5-1 and TRBJ2-5; tentative D call: TRBD1 (5 bases). The TCR was taken from an adult woman with Graves' disease, either hyperthyroidism or ophthalmopathy (not recorded which). The sample taken for sequencing was peripheral blood or thyroid tissue (not recorded which). CDR3: CASSFTTGGGETQYF. The CDR3 nucleotides read TGCGCCAGCAGCTTCACTACAGGCGGTGGGGAGACCCAGTACTTC.